This TCR beta chain is drawn from a study of blood T cells in healthy people across ages. Study outcomes and limitations: Unknown CMV status may confound age-related changes in expanded clones.

There are 14 residues in the CDR3. V lost 6 bases to trimming and J lost 9 bases; unmatched junction nucleotides: 14. The V gene's germline CDR1 is SQVTM and CDR2 ANQGSEA. This clonotype was counted a few times. Its antigen is unidentified. Donors each provided roughly 11 milliliters of peripheral blood. Primed by a sample-barcoded 5' primer and a J-beta primer mix, a second PCR proceeded for 7 to 11 cycles. Each cDNA molecule was tagged by a template-switch adaptor with 12 random nucleotides. TCRdb recomputed calls from the 5' RACE reads with MiXCR, one row per CDR3 protein. The table lists fewer than 900,000 distinct CDR3 sequences, around 49% of them singletons.

The chain uses TRBV29-1 and TRBJ2-1; 7 bases are shared with TRBD2. The sequencing input was blood. The TCR sequence derives from a woman aged 60-70 years in good health. The CDR3 here is CSVGGGLTPSEQFF. In DNA form, the CDR3 reads TGCAGCGTGGGGGGGGGACTGACCCCCTCTGAGCAGTTCTTC.